The T cell receptor (beta chain) described here comes from a study of OX40 agonist ivuxolimab in advanced cancers. It was autoimmune disease history or systemic immunosuppression that excluded patients. The V and J ends lost 5 bases and 8 bases respectively, with 9 bases between them. CDR3 size: 12 residues. Germline CDR1 and CDR2: SGHTA and FQGTGA. Assay used: immunoSEQ multiplex PCR; TCRdb lists only in-frame clones, some missing. The table records tens of thousands of clones, 88% of them present only once. General study results and limits: Clonal expansion by week 6 occurred in CD4+ and CD8+ blood T cells (at 0.1 to 3.0 mg/kg). Individuals who were partial responders at 0.1-3.0 mg/kg had clonal expansion that ranked among the lowest.

With regard to this clone: The antigen remains unidentified.

The source was CD4+ or CD8+ T cells sorted from blood, collected in a trial of the OX40 agonist ivuxolimab. This rearrangement joins TRBV7-3 to TRBJ2-2; the D is unclear. This receptor was obtained from an adult with an advanced solid tumor such as melanoma, head and neck, liver or kidney cancer. In DNA, the CDR3 is TGTGCCAGCAGCCCACCCAGGGGGGAGCTGTTTTTT. Its protein product is CASSPPRGELFF.